This T cell receptor beta chain is drawn from a study of regulatory T cells in long-lasting Graves disease. Broader study findings: Since the sample size was small, accuracy may have been reduced. Shared public clonotypes totalled approximately 3,000 in persistent patients, compared with approximately 970 in new patients.

Noted time point: persistent/refractory GD, antithyroid drugs over 5 years with positive TRAb. There was RNA extracted from PBMCs, and the TCR library was made from it. For TCR beta, libraries came from iRepertoire HTBI primers and Arm-PCR of CDR3 regions. One entry per CDR3 protein, called by TCRdb with MiXCR from the multiplex PCR reads. The table includes 350,000 to 450,000 distinct CDR3 sequences, roughly 20% detected once. This clonotype was observed a single time. The antigen remains unidentified. The V gene lost 2 bases and the J gene lost 5 bases, with 15 bases spanning the gap. From germline, CDR1 is SGHRS and CDR2 YFSETQ. The CDR3 runs to 15 residues.

The sequencing here drew on peripheral blood mononuclear cells (PBMCs), taken when the disease was refractory, from a patient treated with antithyroid drugs. The J gene is TRBJ2-3, the V gene TRBV5-1; perhaps TRBD2 as D (7 bases). This clonotype was sampled from a female donor with Graves disease. The chain's CDR3 is CASSFGGGSKDTQYF. CDR3 DNA sequence: TGCGCCAGCAGCTTTGGGGGCGGGAGTAAAGATACGCAGTATTTT.